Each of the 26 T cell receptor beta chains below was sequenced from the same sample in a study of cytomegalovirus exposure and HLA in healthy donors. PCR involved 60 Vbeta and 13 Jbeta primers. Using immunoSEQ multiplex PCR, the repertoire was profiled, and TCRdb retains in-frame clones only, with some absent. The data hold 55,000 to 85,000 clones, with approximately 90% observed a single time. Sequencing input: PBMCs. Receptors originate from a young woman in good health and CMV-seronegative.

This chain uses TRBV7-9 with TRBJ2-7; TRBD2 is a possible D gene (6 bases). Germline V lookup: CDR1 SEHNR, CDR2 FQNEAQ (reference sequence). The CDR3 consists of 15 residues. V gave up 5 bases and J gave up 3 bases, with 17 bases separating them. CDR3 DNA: TGTGCCAGCAGCCAAGGTGTAGCGGAGCTCTACGAGCAGTACTTC. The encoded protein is CASSQGVAELYEQYF.

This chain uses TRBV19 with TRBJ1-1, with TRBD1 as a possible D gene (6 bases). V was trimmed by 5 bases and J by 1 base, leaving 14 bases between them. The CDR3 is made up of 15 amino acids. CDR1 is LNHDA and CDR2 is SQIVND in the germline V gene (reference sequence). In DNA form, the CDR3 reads TGTGCCAGTAGTCTCCCGGGACACTCGAACACTGAAGCTTTCTTT. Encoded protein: CASSLPGHSNTEAFF.

CDR3 residues: CASSLDREGETQYF. For the CDR3, the DNA is TGCGCCAGCAGCTTAGACAGGGAAGGAGAGACCCAGTACTTC. The V gene is TRBV5-1, the J gene TRBJ2-5, with 7 bases identical to TRBD1. CDR1 and CDR2 from the germline V gene are SGHRS and YFSETQ. The CDR3 is 14 residues long. V shed 2 bases and J 4 bases; nucleotides not matched to a gene: 5.

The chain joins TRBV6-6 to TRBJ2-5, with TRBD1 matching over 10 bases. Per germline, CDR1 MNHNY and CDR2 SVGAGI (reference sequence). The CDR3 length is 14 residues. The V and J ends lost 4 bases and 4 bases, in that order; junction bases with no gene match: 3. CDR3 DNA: TGTGCCAGCAGTTCGGACAGGGGGTCAGAGACCCAGTACTTC. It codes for CASSSDRGSETQYF.

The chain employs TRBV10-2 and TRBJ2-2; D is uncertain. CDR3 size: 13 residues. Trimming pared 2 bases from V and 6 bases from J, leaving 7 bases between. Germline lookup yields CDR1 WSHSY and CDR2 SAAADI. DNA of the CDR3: TGCGCCAGCAGTGAGCTAGTCTCCGGGGAGCTGTTTTTT. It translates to CASSELVSGELFF.

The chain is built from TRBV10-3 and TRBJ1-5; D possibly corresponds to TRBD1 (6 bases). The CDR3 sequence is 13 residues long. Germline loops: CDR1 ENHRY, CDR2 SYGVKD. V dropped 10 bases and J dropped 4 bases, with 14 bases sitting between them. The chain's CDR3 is CATSQGGNQPQHF. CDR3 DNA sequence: TGTGCCACCTCACAGGGTGGAAATCAGCCCCAGCATTTT.

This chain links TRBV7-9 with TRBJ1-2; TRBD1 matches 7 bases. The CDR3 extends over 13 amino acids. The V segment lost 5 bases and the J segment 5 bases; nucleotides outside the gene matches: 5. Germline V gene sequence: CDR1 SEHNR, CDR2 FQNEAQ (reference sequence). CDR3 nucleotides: TGTGCCAGCAGCCGTCAGGGGGGTTATGGCTACACCTTC. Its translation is CASSRQGGYGYTF.

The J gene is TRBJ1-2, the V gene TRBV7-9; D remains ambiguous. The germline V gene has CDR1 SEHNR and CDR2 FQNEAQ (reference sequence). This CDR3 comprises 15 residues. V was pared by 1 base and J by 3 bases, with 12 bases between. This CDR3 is CASSLGDLGDYGYTF. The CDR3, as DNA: TGTGCCAGCAGCTTAGGAGACTTGGGAGACTATGGCTACACCTTC. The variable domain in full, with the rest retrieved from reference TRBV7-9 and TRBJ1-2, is DTGVSQNPRHKITKRGQNVTFRCDPISEHNRLYWYRQTLGQGPEFLTYFQNEAQLEKSRLLSDRFSAERPKGSFSTLEIQRTEQGDSAMYLCASSLGDLGDYGYTFGSGTRLTVV.

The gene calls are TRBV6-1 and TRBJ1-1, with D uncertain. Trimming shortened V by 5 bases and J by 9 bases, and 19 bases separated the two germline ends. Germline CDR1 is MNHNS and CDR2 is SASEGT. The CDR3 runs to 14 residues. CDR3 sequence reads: CASSHLSELNQAFF. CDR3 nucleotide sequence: TGTGCCAGCAGTCATCTTTCTGAGCTTAACCAAGCTTTCTTT.

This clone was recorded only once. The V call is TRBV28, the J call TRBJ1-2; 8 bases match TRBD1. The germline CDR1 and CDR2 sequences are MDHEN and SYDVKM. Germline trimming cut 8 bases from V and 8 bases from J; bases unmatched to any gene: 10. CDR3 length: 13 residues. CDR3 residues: CASVLTGGTGYTF. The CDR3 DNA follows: TGTGCCAGCGTACTTACAGGGGGTACCGGCTACACCTTC.

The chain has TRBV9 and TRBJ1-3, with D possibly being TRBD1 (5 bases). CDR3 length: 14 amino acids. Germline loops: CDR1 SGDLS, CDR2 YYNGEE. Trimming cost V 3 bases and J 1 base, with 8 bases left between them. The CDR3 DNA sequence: TGTGCCAGCAGCGATCAGGGTTCTGGAAACACCATATATTTT. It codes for CASSDQGSGNTIYF.

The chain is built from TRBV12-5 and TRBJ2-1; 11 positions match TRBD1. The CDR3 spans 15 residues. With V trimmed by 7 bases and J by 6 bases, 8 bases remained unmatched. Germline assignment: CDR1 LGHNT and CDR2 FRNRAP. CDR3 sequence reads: CASVLTGTGGNEQFF. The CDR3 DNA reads TGTGCTAGTGTCCTCACCGGGACAGGGGGCAATGAGCAGTTCTTC.

The CDR3 sequence is CASSHGGLAGDTYEQYF. CDR3 in DNA: TGCGCCAGCAGCCATGGGGGACTAGCGGGAGATACCTACGAGCAGTACTTC. This chain connects TRBV4-3 to TRBJ2-7, with 14 bases lining up with TRBD2. The V and J ends lost 3 bases and 2 bases, in that order; junction bases with no gene match: 6. Germline V CDR1 and CDR2: LGHNA, YSLEER. This CDR3 spans 17 amino acids.

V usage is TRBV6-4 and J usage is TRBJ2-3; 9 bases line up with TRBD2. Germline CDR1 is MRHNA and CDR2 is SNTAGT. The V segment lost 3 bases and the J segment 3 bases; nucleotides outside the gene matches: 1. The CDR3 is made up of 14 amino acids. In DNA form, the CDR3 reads TGTGCCAGCAGTGAGGCGGGAGGGACAGATACGCAGTATTTT. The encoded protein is CASSEAGGTDTQYF.

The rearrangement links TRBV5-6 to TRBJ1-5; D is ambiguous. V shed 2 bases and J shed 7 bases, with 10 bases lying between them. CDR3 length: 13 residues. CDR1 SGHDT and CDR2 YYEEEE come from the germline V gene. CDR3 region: CASSFGRNQPQHF. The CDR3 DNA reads TGTGCCAGCAGCTTTGGGAGGAACCAGCCCCAGCATTTT.

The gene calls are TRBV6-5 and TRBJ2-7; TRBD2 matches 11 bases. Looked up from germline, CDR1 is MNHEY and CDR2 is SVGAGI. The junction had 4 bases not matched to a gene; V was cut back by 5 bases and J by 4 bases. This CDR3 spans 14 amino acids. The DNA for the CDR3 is TGTGCCAGCAGTACTAGCGGGAGACAATACGAGCAGTACTTC. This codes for CASSTSGRQYEQYF.

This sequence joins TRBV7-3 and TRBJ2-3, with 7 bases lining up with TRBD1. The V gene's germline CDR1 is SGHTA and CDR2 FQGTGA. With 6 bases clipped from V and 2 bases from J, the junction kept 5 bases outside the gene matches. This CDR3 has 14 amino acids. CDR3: CASSSGGTTDTQYF. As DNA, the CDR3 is TGTGCCAGCAGTTCAGGGGGTACCACAGATACGCAGTATTTT.

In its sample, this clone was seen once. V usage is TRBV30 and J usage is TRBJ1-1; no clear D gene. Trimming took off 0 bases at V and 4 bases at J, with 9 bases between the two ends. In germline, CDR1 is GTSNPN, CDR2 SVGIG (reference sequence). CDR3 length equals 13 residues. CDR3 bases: TGTGCCTGGAGTGTTCGACTCATCACTGAAGCTTTCTTT. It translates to CAWSVRLITEAFF.

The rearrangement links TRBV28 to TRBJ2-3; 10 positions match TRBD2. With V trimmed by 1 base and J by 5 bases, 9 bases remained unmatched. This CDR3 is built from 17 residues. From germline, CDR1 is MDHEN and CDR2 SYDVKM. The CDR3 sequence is CASSLFTSGRARDTQYF. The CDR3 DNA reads TGTGCCAGCAGTTTATTCACAAGCGGGAGGGCCAGAGATACGCAGTATTTT.

The CDR3 coding sequence is TGTGCCAGCAGTAAAGGACTAGCGGGATTTAACACAGATACGCAGTATTTT. Its translation is CASSKGLAGFNTDTQYF. This sequence joins TRBV2 and TRBJ2-3; TRBD2 agrees at 12 bases. Germline CDR1 and CDR2: SNHLY and FYNNEI. This CDR3 has 17 residues. With V trimmed by 5 bases and J by 2 bases, 8 bases remained unmatched.

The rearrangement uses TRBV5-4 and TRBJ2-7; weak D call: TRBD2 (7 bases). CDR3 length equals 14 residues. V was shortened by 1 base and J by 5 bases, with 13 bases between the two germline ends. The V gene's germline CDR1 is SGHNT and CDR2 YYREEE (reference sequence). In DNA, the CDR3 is TGTGCCAGCAGCTTGTGGGGGGGGGCTAACGAGCAGTACTTC. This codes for CASSLWGGANEQYF.

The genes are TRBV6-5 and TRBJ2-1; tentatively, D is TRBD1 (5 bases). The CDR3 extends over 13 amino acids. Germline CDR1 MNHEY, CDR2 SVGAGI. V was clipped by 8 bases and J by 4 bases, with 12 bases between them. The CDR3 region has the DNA TGTGCCAGCTGGTCAGGGAAATACAATGAGCAGTTCTTC. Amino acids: CASWSGKYNEQFF.

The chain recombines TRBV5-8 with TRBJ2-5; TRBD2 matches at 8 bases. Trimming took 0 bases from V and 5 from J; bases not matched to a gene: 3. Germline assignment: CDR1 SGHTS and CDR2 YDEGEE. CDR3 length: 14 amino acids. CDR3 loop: CASSLAGGRETQYF. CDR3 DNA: TGTGCCAGCAGCTTGGCGGGAGGGCGGGAGACCCAGTACTTC. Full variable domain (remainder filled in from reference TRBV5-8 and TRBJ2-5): EAGVTQSPTHLIKTRGQQATLRCSPISGHTSVYWYQQALGLGLQFLLWYDEGEERNRGNFPPRFSGRQFPNYSSELNVNALELEDSALYLCASSLAGGRETQYFGPGTRLLVL.

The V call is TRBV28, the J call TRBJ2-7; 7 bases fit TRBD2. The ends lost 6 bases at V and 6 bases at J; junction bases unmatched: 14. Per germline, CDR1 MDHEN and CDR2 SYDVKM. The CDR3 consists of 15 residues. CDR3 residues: CASSLGAGEGREQYF. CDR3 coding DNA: TGTGCCAGCAGCTTAGGGGCGGGAGAGGGCCGCGAGCAGTACTTC.

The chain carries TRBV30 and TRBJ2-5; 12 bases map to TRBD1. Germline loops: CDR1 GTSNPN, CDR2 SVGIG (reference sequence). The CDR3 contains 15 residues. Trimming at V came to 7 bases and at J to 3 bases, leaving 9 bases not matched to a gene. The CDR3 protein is CALESGTGGEETQYF. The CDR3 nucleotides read TGTGCCTTGGAATCCGGGACAGGGGGCGAAGAGACCCAGTACTTC.

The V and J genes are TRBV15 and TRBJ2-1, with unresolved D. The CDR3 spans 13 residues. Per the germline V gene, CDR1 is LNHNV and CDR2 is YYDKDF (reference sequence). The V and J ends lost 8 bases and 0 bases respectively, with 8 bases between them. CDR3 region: CATETSSYNEQFF. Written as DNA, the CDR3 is TGTGCCACCGAAACGAGCTCCTACAATGAGCAGTTCTTC.